This T cell receptor (beta chain) came from a study of PD-1 blockade in classical Hodgkin lymphoma. CDR3 length equals 14 residues. V lost 6 bases to trimming and J lost 0 bases; unmatched junction nucleotides: 4. Looked up from germline, CDR1 is MDHEN and CDR2 is SYDVKM. The sample's time point: cycle 4 day 1 (C4D1), after 6 weeks of nivolumab. Brentuximab vedotin exposure varied, and every patient relapsed after autologous stem cell transplantation. Negative magnetic selection isolated CD4+ T cells from thawed PBMCs. Measured with immunoSEQ multiplex PCR; TCRdb has only the in-frame clones, and not every one. The sample shows around 25,000 clones, over 80% of them seen only once.

The sample consisted of CD4+ T cells from blood, taken before the fourth cycle of nivolumab. V usage is TRBV28 and J usage is TRBJ1-2; 7 bases align to TRBD1. This receptor was identified in a human donor with classical Hodgkin lymphoma. The CDR3 is CASRSGGSNYGYTF. The CDR3 bases are TGTGCCAGCAGGTCAGGGGGATCTAACTATGGCTACACCTTC.